This T cell receptor beta chain derives from a study of early T cells in non-severe SARS-CoV-2 infection. Per germline, CDR1 SGHDN and CDR2 FVKESK. Trimming shortened V by 1 base and J by 0 bases, and 10 bases separated the two germline ends. This CDR3 spans 16 amino acids. This clonotype was seen a handful of times. TCRdb re-analysed the 5' RACE reads in MiXCR, keeping a single row per CDR3 protein. Altogether 60,000 to 65,000 distinct CDR3 sequences are present, 8% to 10% being singletons, with the ten largest covering 0.95% to 1.5%. The chain is built from TRBV14 and TRBJ1-3; tentative D call: TRBD1 (5 bases). Sequencing was done on a sample of whole blood. This TCR came from an adult who was a healthcare worker with PCR-confirmed SARS-CoV-2 infection or an uninfected control (not recorded which). CDR3 nucleotides: TGTGCCAGCAGCCAAGGTGGGGCCTTCTCTGGAAACACCATATATTTT. It yields the protein CASSQGGAFSGNTIYF.